What follows describes a single T cell receptor (beta chain). The sample is drawn from a study of blood T cells in healthy people across ages. Then a second PCR, running roughly 7 to 12 cycles, was carried out with a sample-barcoded 5' primer and a J-beta primer mix. TCRdb passed the 5' RACE reads through MiXCR, listing each CDR3 protein once. The sample holds roughly 1,000,000 distinct CDR3 sequences, less than 25% seen once. The same sample was also studied in work on T cells of mothers and their children. That source adds: Related pairs of mothers and children showed slightly higher, non-significant overlap versus unrelated pairs.

The TCR comes from a girl aged 2 to 9 in good health. The specimen was blood.

The CDR3, as DNA: TGCAGTGCTGTTAGACTAGCGGGGTTGGAAGAGACCCAGTACTTC. Its protein is CSAVRLAGLEETQYF. The chain couples TRBV20-1 to TRBJ2-5, with 11 positions matching TRBD2. This CDR3 has 15 residues. The trim removed 5 bases at V and 3 bases at J, leaving 8 bases unmatched. Germline V lookup: CDR1 DFQATT, CDR2 SNEGSKA (reference sequence).